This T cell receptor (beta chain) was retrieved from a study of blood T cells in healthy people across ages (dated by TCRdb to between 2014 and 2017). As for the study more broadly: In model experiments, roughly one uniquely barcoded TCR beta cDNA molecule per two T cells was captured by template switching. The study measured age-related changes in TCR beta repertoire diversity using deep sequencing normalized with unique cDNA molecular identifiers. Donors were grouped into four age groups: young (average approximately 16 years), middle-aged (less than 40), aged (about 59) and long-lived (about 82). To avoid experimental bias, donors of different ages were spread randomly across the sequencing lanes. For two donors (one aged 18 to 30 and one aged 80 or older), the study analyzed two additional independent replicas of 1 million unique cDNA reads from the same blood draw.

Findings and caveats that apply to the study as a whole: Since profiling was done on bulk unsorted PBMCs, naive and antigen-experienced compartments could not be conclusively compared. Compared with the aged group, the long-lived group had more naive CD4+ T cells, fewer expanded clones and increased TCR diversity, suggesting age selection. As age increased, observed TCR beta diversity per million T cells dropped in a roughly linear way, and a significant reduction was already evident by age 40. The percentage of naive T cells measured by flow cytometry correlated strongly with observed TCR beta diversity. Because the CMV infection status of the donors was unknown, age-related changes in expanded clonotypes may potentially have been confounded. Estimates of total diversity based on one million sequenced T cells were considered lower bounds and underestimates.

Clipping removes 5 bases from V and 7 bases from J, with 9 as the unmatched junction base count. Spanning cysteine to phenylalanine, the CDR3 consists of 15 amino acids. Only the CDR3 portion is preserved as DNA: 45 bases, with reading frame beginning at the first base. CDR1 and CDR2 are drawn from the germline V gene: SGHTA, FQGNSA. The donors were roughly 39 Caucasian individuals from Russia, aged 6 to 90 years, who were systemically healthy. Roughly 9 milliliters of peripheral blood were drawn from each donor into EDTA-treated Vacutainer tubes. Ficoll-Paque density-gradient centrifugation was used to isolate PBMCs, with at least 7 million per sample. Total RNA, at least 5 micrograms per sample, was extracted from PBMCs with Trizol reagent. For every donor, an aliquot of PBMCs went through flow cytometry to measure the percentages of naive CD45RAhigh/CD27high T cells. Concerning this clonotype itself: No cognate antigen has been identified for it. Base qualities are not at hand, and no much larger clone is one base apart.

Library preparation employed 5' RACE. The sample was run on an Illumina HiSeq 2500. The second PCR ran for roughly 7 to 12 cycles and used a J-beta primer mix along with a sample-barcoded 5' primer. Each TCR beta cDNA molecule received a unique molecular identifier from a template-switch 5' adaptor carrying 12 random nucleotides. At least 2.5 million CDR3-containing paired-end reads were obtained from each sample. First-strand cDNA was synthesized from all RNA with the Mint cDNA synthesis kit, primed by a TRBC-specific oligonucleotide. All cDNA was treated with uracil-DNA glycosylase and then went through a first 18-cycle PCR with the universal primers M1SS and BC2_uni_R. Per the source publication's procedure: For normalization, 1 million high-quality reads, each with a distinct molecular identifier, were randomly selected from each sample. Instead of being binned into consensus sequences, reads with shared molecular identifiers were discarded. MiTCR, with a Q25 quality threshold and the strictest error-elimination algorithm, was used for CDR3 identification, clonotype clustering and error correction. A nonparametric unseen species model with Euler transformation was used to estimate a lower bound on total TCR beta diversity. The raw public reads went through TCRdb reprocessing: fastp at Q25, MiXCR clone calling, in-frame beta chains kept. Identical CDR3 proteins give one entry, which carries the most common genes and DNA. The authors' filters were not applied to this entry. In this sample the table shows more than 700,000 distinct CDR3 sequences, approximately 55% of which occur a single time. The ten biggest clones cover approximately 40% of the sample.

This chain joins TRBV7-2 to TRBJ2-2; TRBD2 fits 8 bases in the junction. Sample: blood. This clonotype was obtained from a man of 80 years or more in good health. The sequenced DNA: TGTGCCAGCAGCCCCCCGGGAGGGCATGTCGGGGAGCTGTTTTTT. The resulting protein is CASSPPGGHVGELFF.